One sample yielded the 4 T cell receptor beta chains listed below, sequenced in a study of neurological immune-mediated disorders. Using its own MiXCR run on the 5' RACE reads, TCRdb lists one record per CDR3 protein. The sample has some 66,000 distinct CDR3 sequences; under 5% are singletons. The sample taken for sequencing was PBMCs. The receptors stem from a man aged 45-65 years with multiple sclerosis.

This clonotype was seen ten or more times. This rearrangement joins TRBV4-1 to TRBJ1-5, with 7 positions matching TRBD1. Unmatched junction bases numbered 9, after V lost 4 bases and J lost 0 bases. The CDR3 length is 17 residues. The V gene's germline CDR1 is MGHRA and CDR2 YSYEKL. CDR3 DNA sequence: TGCGCCAGCAGCCTGATGGGTCAGGGGGATAGCAATCAGCCCCAGCATTTT. Translated: CASSLMGQGDSNQPQHF.

This clonotype was recorded at least ten times. The rearrangement links TRBV29-1 to TRBJ2-2; TRBD2 might be the D (5 bases). This CDR3 is 14 amino acids long. Trimming took 4 bases from V and 4 from J, leaving 13 bases between them. Germline V lookup: CDR1 SQVTM, CDR2 ANQGSEA. CDR3 residues: CSVAGRSSTGELFF. CDR3 sequence (DNA): TGCAGCGTTGCTGGGAGATCAAGCACCGGGGAGCTGTTTTTT.

In its sample, this clonotype was seen many times. This chain links TRBV4-1 with TRBJ2-1; D ambiguous. Trimming left V 1 base short and J 1 base short, with 8 bases between. This CDR3 spans 15 amino acids. Germline CDR1 and CDR2: MGHRA and YSYEKL. This CDR3 reads CASSQVSSSYNEQFF. In DNA form, the CDR3 reads TGCGCCAGCAGCCAAGTTTCGTCTTCCTACAATGAGCAGTTCTTC.

As regards this clonotype: One base away lies a much larger clone, so this may be a sequencing read error. The rearrangement uses TRBV5-1 and TRBJ2-1; no clear D. The CDR3 length is 14 residues. The germline CDR1 and CDR2 sequences are SGHRS and YFSETQ. The V end was cut by 3 bases, the J end by 7 bases, with 14 bases between. The CDR3 here is CASSSDERTNEQFF. The CDR3 nucleotides are TGCGCCAGCAGCTCTGATGAAAGAACAAATGAGCAGTTCTTC. The entire variable domain, with the rest obtained from reference TRBV5-1 and TRBJ2-1, is as follows: KAGVTQTPRYLIKTRGQQVTLSCSPISGHRSVSWYQQTPGQGLQFLFEYFSETQRNKGNFPGRFSGRQFSNSRSEMNVSTLELGDSALYLCASSSDERTNEQFFGPGTRLTVL.